Each of the 18 T cell receptor beta chains below was sequenced from the same sample in a study of vaccination and CD4 T cells after COVID-19. Stated treatment: approximately nine-day PBMC culture with coronavirus spike peptide pools or control peptides (ViraFEST assay). These receptors' antigens are unknown. Cultured CD4+ T cells had their DNA profiled by the Oncomine TCR Beta short-read assay. Each CDR3 protein is one row after TCRdb ran MiXCR on the PCR reads. The table records about 20,000 distinct CDR3 sequences, less than 70% of them present only once. The sample consisted of CD4+ T cells from blood, cultured in vitro. Receptors were obtained from a human donor who had recovered from COVID-19.

The chain has TRBV20-1 and TRBJ1-5; 7 bases map to TRBD1. This CDR3 is built from 14 residues. With 3 bases clipped from V and 7 bases from J, the junction kept 9 bases outside the gene matches. CDR1 is DFQATT and CDR2 is SNEGSKA in the germline V gene (reference sequence). The CDR3 DNA sequence: TGCAGTGCTAGCGGACAGGAGAGGAGCCAGCCCCAGCATTTT. Translating it yields CSASGQERSQPQHF.

This rearrangement joins TRBV7-3 to TRBJ2-2; D not certain. Germline V gene sequence: CDR1 SGHTA, CDR2 FQGTGA. V was cut by 1 base and J by 5 bases, with 5 bases left in between. There are 13 residues in the CDR3. CDR3 sequence (DNA): TGTGCCAGCAGCTTAAGCTTGACCGGGGAGCTGTTTTTT. It encodes CASSLSLTGELFF.

Note on this clonotype: A read error may account for a junction end that differs from germline. V is TRBV6-1 and J is TRBJ1-2, with TRBD1 matching 7 bases. Germline CDR1 and CDR2: MNHNS and SASEGT. This CDR3 is 13 amino acids long. The CDR3, as DNA: TGTACCAGCAGGGCCGACAGGGATTATGGCTACACCTTC. Amino acid sequence: CTSRADRDYGYTF.

The chain uses TRBV11-3 and TRBJ2-3; D unresolved. Trimming took off 1 base at V and 5 bases at J, with 13 bases between the two ends. This CDR3 contains 15 residues. CDR1 SGHNT and CDR2 YENEEA come from the germline V gene. This CDR3 is CASSLAVGSGDTQYF. CDR3 bases: TGTGCCAGCAGCTTAGCTGTGGGGTCTGGAGATACGCAGTATTTT.

The V and J genes are TRBV2 and TRBJ2-3, with D uncertain. CDR3 size: 13 residues. Germline CDR1 and CDR2: SNHLY and FYNNEI. Trimming stripped 7 bases from V and 2 bases from J, with 10 bases between. The CDR3 region is CASNKIATDTQYF. In DNA form, the CDR3 reads TGTGCCAGCAATAAGATAGCCACAGATACGCAGTATTTT.

The chain combines TRBV7-2 with TRBJ2-2; no reliable D call. CDR3 length: 16 residues. CDR1 is SGHTA, CDR2 FQGNSA, per germline. The V end lost 1 base, the J end lost 0 bases, and 9 bases lay between the germline ends. Written as DNA, the CDR3 is TGTGCCAGCAGCTTAGGAGCTATAGCGAACACCGGGGAGCTGTTTTTT. Its protein product is CASSLGAIANTGELFF.

This chain links TRBV6-2 or TRBV6-3 with TRBJ1-2; TRBD1 aligns across 8 bases. Per the germline V gene, CDR1 is MNHEY and CDR2 is SVGEGT. V lost 0 bases, J lost 4 bases, and 7 bases stayed unmatched. The CDR3 runs 16 residues. The CDR3 region has the DNA TGTGCCAGCAGTTACTCGAGGCAGGGGGCCACCTATGGCTACACCTTC. It yields the protein CASSYSRQGATYGYTF.

V usage is TRBV20-1 and J usage is TRBJ1-2; D not certain. With 1 base removed from V and 3 bases from J, the gap between germline ends came to 6 bases. The CDR3 contains 12 residues. Per the germline V gene, CDR1 is DFQATT and CDR2 is SNEGSKA (reference sequence). The CDR3 protein is CSARGRDYGYTF. For the CDR3, the DNA is TGCAGTGCTAGAGGCCGAGACTATGGCTACACCTTC.

This chain uses TRBV19 with TRBJ2-2; 12 positions agree with TRBD2. Trimming at V came to 5 bases and at J to 6 bases, leaving 7 bases not matched to a gene. There are 16 residues in the CDR3. CDR1 is LNHDA, CDR2 SQIVND, per germline (reference sequence). The CDR3 sequence is CASSLLTSGRSGELFF. DNA of the CDR3: TGTGCCAGTAGTCTCCTGACTAGCGGGAGATCCGGGGAGCTGTTTTTT.

The J gene is TRBJ2-1, the V gene TRBV10-3, with 7 bases aligning to TRBD1. The germline V gene has CDR1 ENHRY and CDR2 SYGVKD. This CDR3 has 18 amino acids. V lost 4 bases to trimming and J lost 0 bases; unmatched junction nucleotides: 12. The CDR3 loop reads CAISARDSVPSSYNEQFF. As DNA, the CDR3 is TGTGCCATCAGTGCCCGGGACAGCGTTCCTAGCTCCTACAATGAGCAGTTCTTC.

Only a few counts were recorded for this clonotype. The rearrangement links TRBV2 to TRBJ1-2; TRBD1 is a possible D gene (5 bases). The V end lost 7 bases, the J end lost 8 bases, and 17 bases lay between the germline ends. CDR1 is SNHLY and CDR2 is FYNNEI in the germline V gene. The CDR3 length is 13 residues. The CDR3 reads CASKDTGVWGYTF. The CDR3 bases are TGTGCCAGCAAGGATACGGGGGTGTGGGGCTACACCTTC.

This clonotype was seen more than once but under ten times. V and J are TRBV6-1 and TRBJ1-6; the match to TRBD1 covers 11 bases. The J segment lost 13 bases and the V segment lost 5 bases, leaving 7 bases of the junction unmatched. The CDR3 runs 14 residues. Germline V gene lookup returns CDR1 MNHNS and CDR2 SASEGT. CDR3 nucleotides: TGTGCCAGCAGTCCGGGACAGGGGGTTGCGCCCCTCCACTTT. Translation: CASSPGQGVAPLHF.

This clonotype turned up a few times. V and J are TRBV7-2 and TRBJ1-2; the D is unclear. Germline CDR1 is SGHTA and CDR2 is FQGNSA. V gave up 4 bases and J gave up 5 bases, with 17 bases separating them. CDR3 length equals 15 residues. The CDR3 sequence: CASSYPWRMGYGYTF. CDR3 sequence (DNA): TGTGCCAGCAGCTACCCGTGGAGAATGGGGTATGGCTACACCTTC.

This rearrangement joins TRBV15 to TRBJ1-2; TRBD1 might be the D (6 bases). This CDR3 contains 17 residues. V shed 0 bases and J shed 2 bases, with 16 bases lying between them. The germline CDR1 and CDR2 sequences are LNHNV and YYDKDF (reference sequence). The CDR3 spells CATSRDNGNRVNYGYTF. Written as DNA, the CDR3 is TGTGCCACCAGCAGAGATAATGGAAACAGGGTAAACTATGGCTACACCTTC.

This clonotype was recorded a few times. The rearrangement uses TRBV20-1 and TRBJ1-1; D ambiguous. This CDR3 has 13 amino acids. In germline, CDR1 is DFQATT, CDR2 SNEGSKA (reference sequence). V dropped 0 bases and J dropped 1 base, with 6 bases sitting between them. CDR3 loop: CSARDAGNTEAFF. CDR3 bases: TGCAGTGCTAGAGACGCAGGGAACACTGAAGCTTTCTTT.

The chain employs TRBV28 and TRBJ1-5; a weak D match, TRBD1 (6 bases). V shed 5 bases and J shed 4 bases, with 24 bases lying between them. This CDR3 contains 18 residues. The V gene's germline CDR1 is MDHEN and CDR2 SYDVKM. In DNA, the CDR3 is TGTGCCAGCAGTCTGACCAACCTACGGGACAACTCGAATCAGCCCCAGCATTTT. This codes for CASSLTNLRDNSNQPQHF. Variable domain in full (rest from reference TRBV28 and TRBJ1-5): DVKVTQSSRYLVKRTGEKVFLECVQDMDHENMFWYRQDPGLGLRLIYFSYDVKMKEKGDIPEGYSVSREKKERFSLILESASTNQTSMYLCASSLTNLRDNSNQPQHFGDGTRLSIL.

V usage is TRBV7-9 and J usage is TRBJ2-1; D possibly corresponds to TRBD2 (5 bases). The CDR3 runs to 14 residues. Trimming stripped 4 bases from V and 5 bases from J, with 12 bases between. Germline V gives CDR1 SEHNR, CDR2 FQNEAQ (reference sequence). The CDR3 region has the DNA TGTGCCAGCAGCTCGATCCGGGGTAACAATGAGCAGTTCTTC. Protein: CASSSIRGNNEQFF.

This chain uses TRBV9 with TRBJ1-2, with a weak D call TRBD1 (5 bases). Germline lookup yields CDR1 SGDLS and CDR2 YYNGEE. The CDR3 length is 15 residues. Trimming took off 0 bases at V and 5 bases at J, with 14 bases between the two ends. The CDR3 reads CASSVAVGGGYGYTF. CDR3 nucleotides: TGTGCCAGCAGCGTAGCTGTAGGCGGGGGATATGGCTACACCTTC.